Sequencing of this TCR beta chain was carried out in a study of shared clonotypes between healthy human individuals. General study results and limits: Non-shared clonotypes had lower generation probabilities than those shared by all four donors. Blood was the only sampled material, and tissue repertoires likely differ.

Each donor was a Caucasian adult residing in Nashville, Tennessee. Germline assignment: CDR1 MDHEN and CDR2 SYDVKM. Trimming cost V 4 bases and J 3 bases, with 18 bases left between them. This CDR3 contains 16 residues. TCRdb keeps only in-frame clones here, not all; method: immunoSEQ multiplex PCR. The repertoire has about a million clones, roughly 77% of them found once; the top ten carry roughly 0.9%. With respect to this clone: Its specificity is unknown.

This sequence joins TRBV28 and TRBJ1-2; D is undetermined. The sample taken for sequencing was memory CD4+ T cells from PBMCs. Subset described: CD45RA-negative fraction. The clonotype comes from a man younger than 35 in good health. Some clones in this sample may be carry-over from other donors' samples. The CDR3 region is CASSSFGEGEDYGYTF. The DNA for the CDR3 is TGTGCCAGCAGTTCATTTGGTGAGGGTGAAGACTATGGCTACACCTTC.